These T cell receptor beta chains were read from a single sample in a study of radiotherapy plus CTLA-4 blockade in lung cancer. The assay was immunoSEQ multiplex PCR, and TCRdb's table has in-frame clones only and misses some. This sample yields roughly 100,000 clones, of which 85% to 90% are seen a single time; 2.4% belongs to the top ten. The input for sequencing was peripheral blood, taken from a patient treated with radiotherapy plus ipilimumab. These receptors were taken from a human donor with non-small cell lung cancer that progressed on radiotherapy plus ipilimumab. Some clones in this sample may be carry-over from other donors' samples. Each CDR3 is given with its conserved first and last residue. D genes are given only for firm matches. Clone size is given for some rows only: seen once, a few or many times, or a class if the clone is expanded.

V gene	D gene	clone size	J gene	CDR3 DNA	CDR3 protein
TRBV19	TRBD1	-	TRBJ1-3	TGTGCCAGCTCGGACAGGGTGAGGGACACCATATATTTT	CASSDRVRDTIYF
TRBV5-1	-	-	TRBJ2-1	TGCGCCAGCAGCTTGCGGACAAACTCCTACAATGAGCAGTTCTTC	CASSLRTNSYNEQFF
TRBV7-3	-	-	TRBJ2-2	TGTGCCAGCAGCTTCGGCATCCCCGGGGAGCTGTTTTTT	CASSFGIPGELFF
TRBV7-2	-	-	TRBJ1-5	TGTGCCAGCAGCACTCCTCCCGGGGCCCCTGGGGAGCCCCAGCATTTT	CASSTPPGAPGEPQHF
TRBV6-1	TRBD2	once	TRBJ2-1	TGTGCCAGCAGTGTCTCTAGCGGGACCTACAATGAGCAGTTCTTC	CASSVSSGTYNEQFF
TRBV6-4	-	-	TRBJ1-1	TGTGCCAGCAGTGACTCGCACAAGAACACTGAAGCTTTCTTT	CASSDSHKNTEAFF
TRBV2	-	-	TRBJ1-2	TGTGCCAGCACTATCTTATATGGCTACACCTTC	CASTILYGYTF
TRBV9	TRBD1	few	TRBJ1-3	TGTGCCAGCAGCTTCCGGACAGGAGGAGGAAACACCATATATTTT	CASSFRTGGGNTIYF
TRBV11-3	-	-	TRBJ1-6	TGTGCCAGCAGCTTGGGCCAGGGAGGCGATTCACCCCTCCACTTT	CASSLGQGGDSPLHF
TRBV19	-	-	TRBJ1-2	TGTGCCAGTAGTGTATTGGGACTTGGCTACACCTTC	CASSVLGLGYTF
TRBV18	-	-	TRBJ1-2	TGTGCCAGCTCACCCGAGGGCCCTAACTATGGCTACACCTTC	CASSPEGPNYGYTF
TRBV6-5	-	-	TRBJ1-4	TGTGCCAGCAGCCTGGACCGATTAACTAATGAAAAACTGTTTTTT	CASSLDRLTNEKLFF
TRBV7-2	TRBD1	-	TRBJ2-6	TGTGCCAGCAGCTTAGGACAGGGTAGGACTGGGGCCAACGTCCTGACTTTC	CASSLGQGRTGANVLTF
TRBV10-3	TRBD1	-	TRBJ1-1	TGTGCCATCAGTGATTTAGCCGAGGGGGCGAATACTGAAGCTTTCTTT	CAISDLAEGANTEAFF
TRBV28	-	-	TRBJ1-2	TGTGCCAGCAGTCCGAATGCTGGCTACACCTTC	CASSPNAGYTF
TRBV10-3	TRBD1	-	TRBJ2-1	TGTGCCATCAGGAATCGGACAGGGGACTACAATGAGCAGTTCTTC	CAIRNRTGDYNEQFF
TRBV19	-	-	TRBJ1-6	TGTGCCAGTAGTTTTTCCTATTCACCCCTCCACTTT	CASSFSYSPLHF
TRBV4-3	-	-	TRBJ2-1	TGCGCCAGCAGCCAAGACTGGGACTTTTACAATGAGCAGTTCTTC	CASSQDWDFYNEQFF
TRBV19	-	-	TRBJ1-1	TGTGCCAGTAGGCGAAACAGGAACACTGAAGCTTTCTTT	CASRRNRNTEAFF
TRBV7-3	TRBD2	-	TRBJ2-1	TGTGCCAGCAGCCCTCGGGGGGGCCTTTTCCATGAGCAGTTCTTC	CASSPRGGLFHEQFF
TRBV4-2	-	-	TRBJ1-3	TGTGCCAGCAGCCTCGGATTAACTGGAAACACCATATATTTT	CASSLGLTGNTIYF
TRBV5-6	-	-	TRBJ2-7	TGTGCCAGCTCCAGGGTTGTTACCTACGAGCAGTACTTC	CASSRVVTYEQYF
TRBV4-3	-	-	TRBJ2-7	TGCGCCAGCAGCCATTCGTGGGGTCAGGGTAGCGGACAGTACTTC	CASSHSWGQGSGQYF
TRBV6-6	-	-	TRBJ1-5	TGTGCCAGCAGATTACCCGGGGGCTCTGGCAATCAGCCCCAGCATTTT	CASRLPGGSGNQPQHF
TRBV5-1	-	-	TRBJ2-5	TGCGCCAGCAGTTCTACCGGGACCCTACAAGAGACCCAGTACTTC	CASSSTGTLQETQYF
TRBV5-4	-	once	TRBJ2-1	TGTGCCAGCAGCTTGGATCGGGGCAGCTACAATGAGCAGTTCTTC	CASSLDRGSYNEQFF
TRBV13	-	-	TRBJ2-5	TGTGCCAGCAACAGCCGGATGAACCAAGAGACCCAGTACTTC	CASNSRMNQETQYF
TRBV6-6	-	-	TRBJ1-5	TGTGCCAGCAGCAGGGACGGATATAGCAATCAGCCCCAGCATTTT	CASSRDGYSNQPQHF
TRBV9	-	-	TRBJ2-7	TGTGCCAGCAGCGTTTTTAGCGACCCCTACGAGCAGTACTTC	CASSVFSDPYEQYF
TRBV14	-	-	TRBJ2-3	TGTGCCAGCAGCCAAGATCGGGCCCAAGATACGCAGTATTTT	CASSQDRAQDTQYF
TRBV5-1	-	-	TRBJ1-3	TGCGCCAGCAGCTCGGCGGGCCAACTTGGAAACACCATATATTTT	CASSSAGQLGNTIYF
TRBV7-6	-	-	TRBJ1-1	TGTGCCAGCAGCTCCCCGGGGCTAGGGACTGAAGCTTTCTTT	CASSSPGLGTEAFF
TRBV2	-	-	TRBJ1-5	TGTGCCAGCAGTCCATATAGCAATCAGCCCCAGCATTTT	CASSPYSNQPQHF
TRBV5-1	TRBD2	-	TRBJ2-1	TGCGCCAGCAGTGAGGGGACTAGCGGGTTCTATGAGCAGTTCTTC	CASSEGTSGFYEQFF
TRBV7-3	-	-	TRBJ2-2	TGTGCCAGCAGCCCAAACACAGGGACAACGAACACCGGGGAGCTGTTTTTT	CASSPNTGTTNTGELFF
TRBV7-9	TRBD1	-	TRBJ1-1	TGTGCCAGCAGCCCGACGGGACAGTCGAACACTGAAGCTTTCTTT	CASSPTGQSNTEAFF
TRBV6-5	TRBD2	-	TRBJ2-1	TGTGCCAGCAGGGTAGCGGGGGGATACAATGAGCAGTTCTTC	CASRVAGGYNEQFF
TRBV5-1	-	-	TRBJ1-2	TGCACCAGCAGCTTGGAAGGGCCCGTAAGTGGCTACACCTTC	CTSSLEGPVSGYTF
TRBV7-9	TRBD1	few	TRBJ1-4	TGTGCCAGCAGCCAAGGACAGGGGACAACTAATGAAAAACTGTTTTTT	CASSQGQGTTNEKLFF
TRBV20-1	-	few	TRBJ2-1	TGCAGTGCTAGGACGGATCGAGAGCAGTTCTTC	CSARTDREQFF
TRBV15	-	-	TRBJ2-7	TGTGCCACCAGCAAGCGCGGGGTTAACTCCTACGAGCAGTACTTC	CATSKRGVNSYEQYF
TRBV5-1	-	-	TRBJ1-2	TGCGCCAGCAGCTTACAAGGACAGATGGGCTTTGGCTACACCTTC	CASSLQGQMGFGYTF
TRBV5-1	TRBD1	-	TRBJ2-5	TGCGCCAGCAGAGGGACAGGAGTTCTGGAGACCCAGTACTTC	CASRGTGVLETQYF
TRBV11-2	-	-	TRBJ2-1	TGTGCCAGCAGCTTAGAACGGCACAATGAGCAGTTCTTC	CASSLERHNEQFF
TRBV6-5	-	-	TRBJ1-2	TGTGCCAGCAGCCTCCGCGGGGGTAACTATGGCTACACCTTC	CASSLRGGNYGYTF
TRBV15	-	-	TRBJ1-2	TGTGCCACCAAAAAAGATTATAGTCTTAACTATGGCTACACCTTC	CATKKDYSLNYGYTF
TRBV7-3	TRBD2	-	TRBJ2-1	TGTGCCAGCAGCCCGCAGTCGGGGGGGCCTAATGAGCAGTTCTTC	CASSPQSGGPNEQFF
TRBV28	TRBD2	once	TRBJ2-5	TGTGCCAGCAGCTCCCCAGCGGGGGGCGGTGAGACCCAGTACTTC	CASSSPAGGGETQYF
TRBV7-2	-	few	TRBJ2-3	TGTGCCAGCAGCCCAAACACAGATACGCAGTATTTT	CASSPNTDTQYF
TRBV10-3	TRBD1	-	TRBJ2-2	TGTGCCATCAGACGACTTCAGGGGGCGCGAACCGGGGAGCTGTTTTTT	CAIRRLQGARTGELFF
TRBV5-6	-	-	TRBJ1-2	TGTGCCAGCAGCTTGTCCAATCTGGGATATGGCTACACCTTC	CASSLSNLGYGYTF
TRBV15	-	-	TRBJ2-5	TGTGCCACCAGCAGAGTTCGGCAGATCCAAGAGACCCAGTACTTC	CATSRVRQIQETQYF
TRBV5-6	-	-	TRBJ2-7	TGTGCCAGCAGCTTCGGACCGGACAGAGCCTACGAGCAGTACTTC	CASSFGPDRAYEQYF
TRBV2	-	-	TRBJ2-3	TGTGCCAGCAGCGGGACTTCTAGCACAGATACGCAGTATTTT	CASSGTSSTDTQYF
TRBV27	TRBD1	few	TRBJ2-2	TGTGCCAGCAGTTTCAGGGGGACAGGGGTATCCGGGGAGCTGTTTTTT	CASSFRGTGVSGELFF
TRBV5-1	TRBD1	once	TRBJ1-1	TGCGCCAGCAGCCCAAGGACAGGGGTGATCACTGAAGCTTTCTTT	CASSPRTGVITEAFF
TRBV14	-	-	TRBJ1-1	TGTGCCAGCAGCCTCTCCGGAGGCGACACTGAAGCTTTCTTT	CASSLSGGDTEAFF
TRBV25-1	-	once	TRBJ2-2	TGTGCCAGCAGTGAATTCGGTGGGGGCACCGGGGAGCTGTTTTTT	CASSEFGGGTGELFF
TRBV7-2	-	-	TRBJ2-3	TGTGCCAGCAGCTCCAGTGGTCAGGGTGCAGATACGCAGTATTTT	CASSSSGQGADTQYF